This T cell receptor (beta chain) is drawn from a study of blood T cell repertoires in COVID-19. Background on the study: COVID-19 samples from acute and convalescent phases originated in the United States, Italy and Spain. T cells, B-cell-depleted T cells, or PBMCs supplied cDNA or gDNA.

The V gene lost 3 bases and the J gene lost 2 bases, with 9 bases spanning the gap. The CDR3 contains 14 residues. Looked up from germline, CDR1 is MNHEY and CDR2 is SMNVEV (reference sequence). This clone came up a few times. Source study methods: Estimation of nucleated cell counts relied on the amplification of reference gene primers. Clones were read by immunoSEQ multiplex PCR, and TCRdb kept only the in-frame ones, dropping some. That table is the source of V, J and clone size, and D and trimming were worked out from the DNA. The sample yields around 97,000 clones, approximately 87% seen once. This chain joins TRBV27 and TRBJ2-3, with a weak D call TRBD1 (5 bases). The TCR was taken from a human donor in a cohort sampled during active COVID-19. The specimen was peripheral blood. CDR3 loop: CASSFDSFTDTQYF. The CDR3 nucleotides are TGTGCCAGCAGTTTTGACAGCTTCACAGATACGCAGTATTTT.